Shown below are 23 T cell receptor beta chains from a single sample sequenced in a study of shared clonotypes between healthy human individuals (dated by TCRdb to about 2020). The receptor library was made with the immunoSEQ multiplex PCR assay. As stored in TCRdb, this immuneACCESS dataset retains in-frame rearrangements with V and J assigned. A fraction of the clones does not appear; measured against another copy, unresolved V genes explain less than half of the discrepancy, and the remainder lacks a known reason. Present in this sample are over 1.4 million clones, about 96% of which were seen just once. More than 0.9% of the sample belongs to the ten largest clones. The material sequenced was naive CD4+ T cells sorted from blood. This specimen's cell subset or site label, per the study, means: CD45RA+ positively selected. The receptors here all came from a man aged 25-45 years in good health.

CDR3 nucleotides: TGTGCCAGCAGCTTGTTAGTCGCCCAGGGGAATCAGCCCCAGCATTTT. Translating it yields CASSLLVAQGNQPQHF. The rearrangement links TRBV5-8 to TRBJ1-5; maybe TRBD1 (6 bases). This CDR3 is 16 amino acids long. V was trimmed by 1 base and J by 4 bases, leaving 15 bases between them. In germline, CDR1 is SGHTS, CDR2 YDEGEE.

The rearrangement links TRBV10-3 to TRBJ1-3, with 7 positions matching TRBD1. The J segment lost 4 bases and the V segment lost 10 bases, leaving 13 bases of the junction unmatched. The length of the CDR3 is 15 residues. From germline, CDR1 is ENHRY and CDR2 SYGVKD. The CDR3 here is CATLKSSRGGNTIYF. CDR3 bases: TGTGCCACCCTAAAATCGTCCAGGGGGGGAAACACCATATATTTT.

The V call is TRBV7-6, the J call TRBJ2-7; 10 positions agree with TRBD2. The CDR3 consists of 15 residues. Trimming at V came to 5 bases and at J to 3 bases, leaving 7 bases not matched to a gene. Germline values: CDR1 SGHVS, CDR2 FNYEAQ. CDR3 nucleotide sequence: TGTGCCAGCAGCCCCACTAGCGGGGCATTCTACGAGCAGTACTTC. Translating it yields CASSPTSGAFYEQYF.

The V call is TRBV5-1, the J call TRBJ2-7; a weak D match, TRBD1 (5 bases). The CDR3 extends over 17 amino acids. V was trimmed by 4 bases and J by 4 bases, leaving 24 bases between them. Germline V CDR1 and CDR2: SGHRS, YFSETQ. CDR3 amino acids: CASSQKSQAPGRYEQYF. In DNA, the CDR3 is TGCGCCAGCAGCCAGAAGTCACAGGCCCCCGGACGATACGAGCAGTACTTC.

V and J are TRBV4-1 and TRBJ2-1, with unresolved D. This CDR3 has 12 amino acids. V dropped 4 bases and J dropped 3 bases, with 4 bases sitting between them. Germline CDR1 reads MGHRA; CDR2 reads YSYEKL. CDR3 sequence reads: CASSPRYNEQFF. The CDR3 DNA reads TGCGCCAGCAGCCCACGCTACAATGAGCAGTTCTTC.

The chain couples TRBV11-2 to TRBJ2-3; TRBD2 matches at 9 bases. Germline CDR1 is SGHAT and CDR2 is FQNNGV. The trim removed 3 bases at V and 0 bases at J, leaving 4 bases unmatched. The CDR3 is 16 residues long. The CDR3 protein is CASSFNSGRSTDTQYF. CDR3 nucleotide sequence: TGTGCCAGCAGCTTCAATAGCGGGAGAAGCACAGATACGCAGTATTTT.

The chain is built from TRBV5-4 and TRBJ2-3, with 9 bases identical to TRBD1. Germline CDR1 is SGHNT and CDR2 is YYREEE (reference sequence). With 4 bases clipped from V and 5 bases from J, the junction kept 5 bases outside the gene matches. The CDR3 runs to 14 residues. CDR3 protein: CASSPGQGLDTQYF. CDR3 coding DNA: TGTGCCAGCAGCCCCGGACAGGGGTTAGATACGCAGTATTTT.

The chain carries TRBV6-6 and TRBJ1-2; a possible D gene is TRBD1 (5 bases). This CDR3 is 14 amino acids long. V lost 6 bases and J lost 2, with 13 bases in between. The germline gives CDR1 MNHNY, CDR2 SVGAGI (reference sequence). The CDR3 DNA reads TGTGCCAGCAGCTCCACCGGGACCAACTATGGCTACACCTTC. Amino acids: CASSSTGTNYGYTF.

This chain joins TRBV4-2 and TRBJ2-1, with 8 bases fitting TRBD2. Germline-derived CDR1 and CDR2 are LGHNA and YNFKEQ. The J segment lost 4 bases and the V segment lost 0 bases, leaving 11 bases of the junction unmatched. This CDR3 comprises 18 residues. CDR3 sequence reads: CASSQDPPAGVSYNEQFF. Here the CDR3 DNA reads TGTGCCAGCAGCCAAGATCCCCCAGCGGGAGTATCGTACAATGAGCAGTTCTTC.

The chain combines TRBV28 with TRBJ2-6, with 7 nucleotides matching TRBD2. The CDR3 is made up of 16 amino acids. Germline-derived CDR1 and CDR2 are MDHEN and SYDVKM. The V gene end was trimmed by 9 bases and the J gene end by 0 bases; junction bases not matched to a gene: 8. The CDR3 here is CASRDYGISGANVLTF. The CDR3 nucleotides are TGTGCCAGTCGGGACTATGGGATCTCTGGGGCCAACGTCCTGACTTTC.

The chain has TRBV7-2 and TRBJ2-7; TRBD1 agrees at 9 bases. The CDR3 runs to 14 residues. Trimming at V came to 1 base and at J to 5 bases, leaving 3 bases not matched to a gene. In germline, CDR1 is SGHTA, CDR2 FQGNSA. For the CDR3, the DNA is TGTGCCAGCAGCTTAGGAACAGGGGGCAACGAGCAGTACTTC. Translating it yields CASSLGTGGNEQYF.

This chain uses TRBV19 with TRBJ1-5; possibly TRBD1 for D (6 bases). Germline CDR1 is LNHDA and CDR2 is SQIVND (reference sequence). The length of the CDR3 is 16 residues. With 5 bases removed from V and 1 base from J, the gap between germline ends came to 15 bases. The CDR3 region has the DNA TGTGCCAGTAGTCTCCGTGGACAGTTCAGCAATCAGCCCCAGCATTTT. This sequence encodes CASSLRGQFSNQPQHF.

This chain links TRBV28 with TRBJ2-6; D perhaps matches TRBD1 (6 bases). The CDR3 loop spans 15 amino acids. CDR1 is MDHEN, CDR2 SYDVKM, per germline. V was clipped by 10 bases and J by 0 bases, with 13 bases between them. CDR3 nucleotide sequence: TGTGCCACCATAAAACAGGGCTCTGGGGCCAACGTCCTGACTTTC. Its protein is CATIKQGSGANVLTF.

The chain has TRBV30 and TRBJ1-1, with 9 bases lining up with TRBD1. CDR1 is GTSNPN and CDR2 is SVGIG in the germline V gene (reference sequence). This CDR3 is 15 amino acids long. Trimming removed 3 bases from V and 5 bases from J; junction bases left unmatched: 10. CDR3 DNA: TGTGCCTGGAGCTACAGGGGGCTGGTACCAACTGAAGCTTTCTTT. It is translated as CAWSYRGLVPTEAFF.

This chain links TRBV7-9 with TRBJ2-7; 8 nucleotides match TRBD1. Trimming took 4 bases from V and 3 from J; bases not matched to a gene: 8. Per germline, CDR1 SEHNR and CDR2 FQNEAQ (reference sequence). The CDR3 is 15 residues long. The CDR3 loop is CASSSQGGPSYEQYF. As DNA, the CDR3 is TGTGCCAGCAGCTCACAGGGGGGCCCGAGCTACGAGCAGTACTTC. Using reference TRBV7-9 and TRBJ2-7 for the parts outside the CDR3, the full variable domain is DTGVSQNPRHKITKRGQNVTFRCDPISEHNRLYWYRQTLGQGPEFLTYFQNEAQLEKSRLLSDRFSAERPKGSFSTLEIQRTEQGDSAMYLCASSSQGGPSYEQYFGPGTRLTVT.

This clone was observed a single time. The CDR3 DNA follows: TGTGCCAGCGGGGCAGCGGCATCCTACGAGCAGTACTTC. It translates to CASGAAASYEQYF. The genes are TRBV6-1 and TRBJ2-7, with D perhaps TRBD1 or TRBD2 (5 bases each). This CDR3 has 13 amino acids. Trimming left V 8 bases short and J 1 base short, with 12 bases between. The germline V gene has CDR1 MNHNS and CDR2 SASEGT.

The chain is built from TRBV5-1 and TRBJ1-1; D remains unclear. With 0 bases removed from V and 5 bases from J, the gap between germline ends came to 11 bases. This CDR3 is 14 amino acids long. Germline V gene data show CDR1 as SGHRS and CDR2 as YFSETQ. For the CDR3, the DNA is TGCGCCAGCAGCTTGGGGGTGGGAGGGACTGAAGCTTTCTTT. Its protein is CASSLGVGGTEAFF.

The rearrangement uses TRBV10-2 and TRBJ2-2, with D possibly TRBD2 on 6 matching bases. This CDR3 is 17 amino acids long. The ends were cut back, 2 bases at V and 5 bases at J, with 18 bases in the middle. Germline lookup yields CDR1 WSHSY and CDR2 SAAADI. The CDR3 region is CASSESQLARMTGELFF. In DNA form, the CDR3 reads TGCGCCAGCAGTGAGAGCCAGCTAGCGAGGATGACCGGGGAGCTGTTTTTT.

About this clone itself: The sample carries other DNA sequences with the same CDR3. The V gene is TRBV7-2, the J gene TRBJ2-1; D is undetermined. The germline V gene encodes CDR1 SGHTA and CDR2 FQGNSA. Between the trimmed V and J ends, which lost 2 bases and 1 base, there was a span of 9 bases. The CDR3 extends over 15 amino acids. The CDR3 here is CASSLTTSSYNEQFF. The CDR3 bases are TGTGCCAGCAGCTTAACTACGTCTTCCTACAATGAGCAGTTCTTC.

This chain joins TRBV5-4 and TRBJ2-1, with D perhaps being TRBD1 or TRBD2 (5 bases each). With 5 bases removed from V and 7 bases from J, the gap between germline ends came to 19 bases. Germline assignment: CDR1 SGHNT and CDR2 YYREEE (reference sequence). This CDR3 has 15 amino acids. CDR3 protein: CASSTVGTTQNEQFF. CDR3 nucleotide sequence: TGTGCCAGCAGTACGGTGGGGACCACCCAGAATGAGCAGTTCTTC.

The CDR3 sequence is CASSLRVGGSTDTQYF. CDR3 DNA: TGTGCCAGTTCGCTGAGGGTTGGGGGGAGCACAGATACGCAGTATTTT. This chain joins TRBV11-2 and TRBJ2-3; D possibly corresponds to TRBD2 (6 bases). Germline V CDR1 and CDR2: SGHAT, FQNNGV. The CDR3 covers 16 residues. V was pared by 9 bases and J by 0 bases, with 19 bases between.

For the CDR3, the DNA is TGTGCCAGCAGCCTCGGGGGTTTAGGGAAAAACCAAGAGACCCAGTACTTC. Residues: CASSLGGLGKNQETQYF. This sequence joins TRBV28 and TRBJ2-5; tentatively, D is TRBD2 (6 bases). V was shortened by 6 bases and J by 0 bases, with 20 bases between the two germline ends. Germline V gene data show CDR1 as MDHEN and CDR2 as SYDVKM. The CDR3 consists of 17 residues.

The table lists this clone with a few counts. The rearrangement joins TRBV6-5 to TRBJ1-2; D is unclear. Trimming took off 6 bases at V and 8 bases at J, with 13 bases between the two ends. The CDR3 runs 12 residues. CDR1 and CDR2 from the germline V gene are MNHEY and SVGAGI. As DNA, the CDR3 is TGTGCCAGCAGCCCCCGGGGAGGAGGCTACACCTTC. Its translation is CASSPRGGGYTF.